One sample yielded the 25 T cell receptor beta chains listed below, sequenced in a study of T cell repertoires in cytomegalovirus infection. In TCRdb, the reads were re-called with MiXCR into one record per CDR3 protein. Of approximately 630,000 distinct CDR3 sequences in the sample, roughly 24% were seen once. Material: CD8+ T cells from PBMCs. These receptors originate from a human donor in good health (CMV status not recorded). Some clones in this sample may be carry-over from other donors' samples.

This clonotype was picked up many times. The gene calls are TRBV12-5 and TRBJ2-5, with D unresolved. Germline V CDR1 and CDR2: LGHNT, FRNRAP. V was clipped by 1 base and J by 5 bases, with 8 bases between them. The CDR3 length is 13 residues. CDR3: CASGLGTSETQYF. For the CDR3, the DNA is TGTGCTAGTGGTTTGGGGACGAGCGAGACCCAGTACTTC. Full variable domain (remainder filled in from reference TRBV12-5 and TRBJ2-5): DARVTQTPRHKVTEMGQEVTMRCQPILGHNTVFWYRQTMMQGLELLAYFRNRAPLDDSGMPKDRFSAEMPDATLATLKIQPSEPRDSAVYFCASGLGTSETQYFGPGTRLLVL.

In this sample, this clonotype turned up a few times. The genes are TRBV11-3 and TRBJ2-2, with a possible D match to TRBD2 (5 bases). Trimming removed 6 bases at V and 3 bases at J, with 11 bases between. The germline V gene encodes CDR1 SGHNT and CDR2 YENEEA. The CDR3 has 14 residues. The CDR3 region is CASRLWGDTGELFF. CDR3 DNA sequence: TGTGCCAGCAGACTATGGGGAGACACCGGGGAGCTGTTTTTT.

With respect to this clonotype: Given a much more abundant clone one base away, this may be a read error. The chain carries TRBV7-8 and TRBJ2-7; 8 bases are a match to TRBD2. Germline CDR1 and CDR2: SGHVS and FQNEAQ. Unmatched junction bases numbered 6, after V lost 5 bases and J lost 6 bases. The CDR3 runs to 13 residues. The CDR3 is CASSHGGGSEQYF. The DNA for the CDR3 is TGTGCCAGCAGCCACGGGGGGGGCAGCGAGCAGTACTTC.

The chain carries TRBV14 and TRBJ2-7; D possibly corresponds to TRBD1 (6 bases). V was clipped by 0 bases and J by 0 bases, with 9 bases between them. Germline V gene lookup returns CDR1 SGHDN and CDR2 FVKESK. CDR3 length equals 15 residues. The CDR3, as DNA: TGTGCCAGCAGCCAAGATCAGGGGTTCTCCTACGAGCAGTACTTC. This translates into CASSQDQGFSYEQYF.

The chain employs TRBV7-9 and TRBJ2-7, with 8 bases aligning to TRBD2. V lost 4 bases, J lost 3 bases, and 5 bases stayed unmatched. Germline V CDR1 and CDR2: SEHNR, FQNEAQ (reference sequence). The CDR3 length is 14 residues. The CDR3 loop is CASSSSGQSYEQYF. As DNA, the CDR3 is TGTGCCAGCAGCTCTAGCGGGCAAAGCTACGAGCAGTACTTC. The full variable domain, rest sourced from reference TRBV7-9 and TRBJ2-7, is DTGVSQNPRHKITKRGQNVTFRCDPISEHNRLYWYRQTLGQGPEFLTYFQNEAQLEKSRLLSDRFSAERPKGSFSTLEIQRTEQGDSAMYLCASSSSGQSYEQYFGPGTRLTVT.

This chain links TRBV2 with TRBJ2-1; 8 nucleotides match TRBD2. The germline V gene encodes CDR1 SNHLY and CDR2 FYNNEI. This CDR3 region has 17 residues. The J segment lost 1 base and the V segment lost 10 bases, leaving 15 bases of the junction unmatched. CDR3 amino acids: CAIVPLSGALSYNEQFF. CDR3 bases: TGTGCCATAGTACCCCTTAGCGGGGCGCTATCCTACAATGAGCAGTTCTTC.

This clonotype showed up just a few times. The chain recombines TRBV7-9 with TRBJ2-5; TRBD1 matches at 7 bases. The CDR3 is made up of 15 amino acids. V gave up 5 bases and J gave up 1 base; unmatched junction bases: 7. Germline V lookup: CDR1 SEHNR, CDR2 FQNEAQ (reference sequence). CDR3 in amino acids: CASSPRQGPQETQYF. CDR3 DNA sequence: TGTGCCAGCAGCCCCCGACAGGGCCCCCAAGAGACCCAGTACTTC.

This clonotype was seen a few times. This chain joins TRBV20-1 and TRBJ2-7, with a weak D call TRBD1 (5 bases). V was clipped by 3 bases and J by 5 bases, with 14 bases between them. This CDR3 has 13 amino acids. Germline assignment: CDR1 DFQATT and CDR2 SNEGSKA (reference sequence). The CDR3 DNA is TGCAGTGCTAGTACCGGACAACCTCACGAGCAGTACGTC. It specifies CSASTGQPHEQYV.

This rearrangement joins TRBV19 to TRBJ1-1, with TRBD1 identical over 8 bases. J was trimmed by 2 bases and V by 8 bases; bases with no gene match: 7. The CDR3 runs 14 residues. Germline lookup yields CDR1 LNHDA and CDR2 SQIVND (reference sequence). The CDR3 DNA follows: TGTGCCAGTGCAGGGGGCTGGGAAAACACTGAAGCTTTCTTT. This translates into CASAGGWENTEAFF.

The rearrangement links TRBV4-1 to TRBJ2-2; perhaps D is TRBD1 or TRBD2 (6 bases each). Trimming pared 6 bases from V and 4 bases from J, leaving 9 bases between. The CDR3 runs 13 residues. CDR1 and CDR2 (germline): MGHRA, YSYEKL. The CDR3 sequence: CASSGGLTGELFF. The CDR3 DNA reads TGCGCCAGCAGTGGGGGGCTCACCGGGGAGCTGTTTTTT.

The chain links TRBV15 to TRBJ2-7; D is unresolved. This CDR3 is built from 12 residues. Trimming took off 5 bases at V and 3 bases at J, with 8 bases between the two ends. The germline V gene has CDR1 LNHNV and CDR2 YYDKDF (reference sequence). The CDR3 DNA follows: TGTGCCACCAGCGAGACCGGCTACGAGCAGTACTTC. This codes for CATSETGYEQYF.

The V gene is TRBV15, the J gene TRBJ2-3, with 8 bases identical to TRBD2. Germline V gene lookup returns CDR1 LNHNV and CDR2 YYDKDF (reference sequence). The CDR3 loop spans 21 amino acids. V trimming: 1 base; J trimming: 2 bases; junction bases outside the gene matches: 20. CDR3 nucleotide sequence: TGTGCCACCAGCAGAGCGGGCCACCGGGGGGGCTCTTTCATACTCACAGATACGCAGTATTTT. Its protein product is CATSRAGHRGGSFILTDTQYF.

This clonotype appeared many times. This rearrangement joins TRBV7-2 to TRBJ2-7; 8 bases agree with TRBD2. Losses at the gene ends were 2 bases for V and 3 bases for J; bases not matched to a gene: 6. The germline V gene encodes CDR1 SGHTA and CDR2 FQGNSA. CDR3 length equals 15 residues. This CDR3 is CASSLIGGGNYEQYV. The DNA for the CDR3 is TGTGCCAGCAGCTTAATAGGCGGGGGGAACTACGAGCAGTACGTC.

This clonotype was observed at least ten times. V usage is TRBV7-2 and J usage is TRBJ2-7; tentatively, D is TRBD1 (5 bases). Looked up from germline, CDR1 is SGHTA and CDR2 is FQGNSA. The CDR3 sequence is 14 residues long. V lost 2 bases to trimming and J lost 3 bases, with 11 bases between them. The CDR3 loop reads CASSLKDTFYEQYF. As DNA, the CDR3 is TGTGCCAGCAGCTTAAAGGACACCTTCTACGAGCAGTACTTC.

In regard to this clonotype: A much larger clone differs from this one at a single base, so this may be a read error. This chain links TRBV7-2 with TRBJ2-3; a possible D gene is TRBD2 (5 bases). Trimming pared 8 bases from V and 4 bases from J, leaving 16 bases between. CDR3 length: 14 residues. Looked up from germline, CDR1 is SGHTA and CDR2 is FQGNSA. The CDR3 protein is CASGEEGIADTQYF. The DNA of the CDR3 is TGTGCCAGCGGTGAAGAGGGTATCGCAGATACGCAGTATTTT.

In regard to this clonotype: The junction shows a germline mismatch at one end, possibly a read error. CDR3 in amino acids: CVSSLEGVVDTQYF. The DNA for the CDR3 is TGTGTCAGCAGCTTAGAGGGAGTAGTAGATACGCAGTATTTT. This rearrangement joins TRBV11-2 to TRBJ2-3; possibly TRBD2 for D (5 bases). This CDR3 has 14 amino acids. Germline values: CDR1 SGHAT, CDR2 FQNNGV.

This clonotype was seen repeatedly, ten times or more. This chain uses TRBV7-2 with TRBJ2-7, with D hard to call. The germline CDR1 and CDR2 sequences are SGHTA and FQGNSA. This CDR3 is 12 amino acids long. Between the trimmed V and J ends, which lost 4 bases and 3 bases, there was a span of 7 bases. The CDR3 here is CASSSRLYEQYF. CDR3 DNA: TGTGCCAGCAGCTCGAGACTCTACGAGCAGTACTTC.

This clonotype was counted at least ten times. The chain has TRBV11-1 and TRBJ2-5; perhaps TRBD1 as D (6 bases). The V gene lost 5 bases and the J gene lost 2 bases, with 15 bases spanning the gap. Germline CDR1 reads SGHAT; CDR2 reads FQDESV (reference sequence). The length of the CDR3 is 15 residues. CDR3 in amino acids: CASSPRDMNQETQYF. For the CDR3, the DNA is TGTGCCAGCAGCCCCCGGGACATGAATCAAGAGACCCAGTACTTC.

This clonotype has only one observation. CDR3 protein: CASSPPGQGAFNEQFF. In DNA form, the CDR3 reads TGTGCCAGCAGCCCCCCGGGACAGGGGGCGTTTAATGAGCAGTTCTTC. The rearrangement uses TRBV13 and TRBJ2-1; TRBD1 agrees at 12 bases. Germline CDR1 reads PRHDT; CDR2 reads FYEKMQ (reference sequence). This CDR3 spans 16 amino acids. The ends lost 5 bases at V and 7 bases at J; junction bases unmatched: 9. Based on the CDR3 plus reference TRBV13 and TRBJ2-1, the full variable domain is AAGVIQSPRHLIKEKRETATLKCYPIPRHDTVYWYQQGPGQDPQFLISFYEKMQSDKGSIPDRFSAQQFSDYHSELNMSSLELGDSALYFCASSPPGQGAFNEQFFGPGTRLTVL.

The sample holds a few counts of this clonotype. This chain links TRBV6-2 or TRBV6-3 with TRBJ2-7; D is undetermined. Per the germline V gene, CDR1 is MNHEY and CDR2 is SVGEGT. The CDR3 sequence is 13 residues long. V lost 5 bases and J lost 2, with 10 bases in between. Here the CDR3 DNA reads TGTGCCAGCAGTCCCCCCCTGGCCTACGAGCAGTACGTC. Protein sequence: CASSPPLAYEQYV.

With respect to this clonotype: A much larger clone differs from this one at a single base, so this may be a read error. The genes are TRBV7-9 and TRBJ1-1; D gene uncertain. CDR3 length equals 15 residues. Germline V gene lookup returns CDR1 SEHNR and CDR2 FQNEAQ (reference sequence). CDR3 amino acids: CASSFKAVMNTEALF. Here the CDR3 DNA reads TGTGCCAGCAGCTTTAAGGCAGTTATGAACACTGAAGCTCTCTTT.

A single count supports this clonotype. The chain couples TRBV19 to TRBJ1-1, with D perhaps TRBD1 (5 bases). V lost 4 bases and J lost 8, with 17 bases in between. This CDR3 spans 14 amino acids. Germline V gene sequence: CDR1 LNHDA, CDR2 SQIVND (reference sequence). The CDR3 is CASSKSAGPNEAFF. The CDR3 nucleotides read TGTGCCAGTAGTAAGTCGGCAGGGCCAAACGAAGCTTTCTTT. The variable domain in full, with the rest retrieved from reference TRBV19 and TRBJ1-1, is DGGITQSPKYLFRKEGQNVTLSCEQNLNHDAMYWYRQDPGQGLRLIYYSQIVNDFQKGDIAEGYSVSREKKESFPLTVTSAQKNPTAFYLCASSKSAGPNEAFFGQGTRLTVV.

This clonotype was seen a few times. The chain joins TRBV12-3 or TRBV12-4 to TRBJ2-6; no reliable D call. Between the trimmed V and J ends, which lost 8 bases and 2 bases, there was a span of 7 bases. The CDR3 covers 13 residues. The CDR3 region is CASERTGANVLTF. CDR3 in DNA: TGTGCCAGCGAGAGGACTGGGGCCAACGTCCTGACTTTC.

The V gene is TRBV6-2 or TRBV6-3, the J gene TRBJ1-1, with D unresolved. V was cut by 6 bases and J by 10 bases, with 12 bases left in between. CDR1 MNHEY and CDR2 SVGEGT come from the germline V gene. The CDR3 runs to 11 residues. CDR3 bases: TGTGCCAGCAGGCGGGATGTGGGAGCTTTCTTT. It translates to CASRRDVGAFF.

This chain links TRBV27 with TRBJ2-2, with TRBD1 matching 10 bases. The CDR3 length is 16 residues. Per germline, CDR1 MNHEY and CDR2 SMNVEV (reference sequence). J lost 4 bases, V lost 6 bases, and 8 bases had no gene match. Here the CDR3 reads CASRTGQGEFTGELFF. CDR3 nucleotide sequence: TGTGCCAGCAGGACCGGACAGGGGGAGTTCACCGGGGAGCTGTTTTTT.